This T cell receptor beta chain was documented in a study of identical twins. This clonotype was counted once. Its antigen is undetermined. Study observations and caveats: Findings depended on cross-sectional statistics rather than tracking the same donors.

With template switching, a universal primer site was added, and the cDNA carried unique molecular identifiers. TCRdb called the 5' RACE reads again in MiXCR, with one record for every CDR3 protein. The sample consists of 350,000 to 600,000 distinct CDR3 sequences, around 14% of them appearing once. Trimming took off 4 bases at V and 7 bases at J, with 17 bases between the two ends. The CDR3 contains 14 residues. In germline, CDR1 is SQVTM, CDR2 ANQGSEA. The same sample was also used in a study of yellow fever vaccine responses in identical twins.

Input material: CD4+ T cells sorted from blood. This clonotype originated in a woman between 18 and 29 years old in good health. This chain connects TRBV29-1 to TRBJ2-1; TRBD2 might be the D (5 bases). The CDR3 region is CSVAGGSGGNEQFF. The DNA for the CDR3 is TGCAGCGTTGCAGGAGGCAGCGGTGGGAATGAGCAGTTCTTC.